This note documents a single T cell receptor beta chain sequence. Its antigen is unknown. These data are taken from a study of cytomegalovirus exposure and HLA in healthy donors. About the research overall: As an earlier analysis found, roughly 180 million T cells yielded around 110 million unique TCR beta sequences.

Whole-study findings and limits: With further analysis later on, most CMV-associated TCR beta chains appeared HLA-restricted.

Among the donors, all were healthy bone marrow donors. PCR used 60 Vbeta primers and 13 Jbeta primers. The protocol was immunoSEQ multiplex PCR, while the TCRdb copy is restricted to in-frame clones and leaves out a portion. The repertoire holds more than 150,000 clones, with 60% to 80% as singletons. V lost 5 bases and J lost 7, with 17 bases in between. CDR3 length: 14 residues. The germline gives CDR1 SGHTA, CDR2 FQGNSA. This chain links TRBV7-2 with TRBJ2-5, with a possible D match to TRBD1 (6 bases). The sequenced sample was PBMCs. This clonotype was obtained from a male donor in good health and CMV-seronegative. The CDR3 nucleotides read TGTGCCAGCAGCCCCAACGCAGGGGCCGGGACCCAGTACTTC. The encoded protein is CASSPNAGAGTQYF.